This TCR beta chain comes out of a study of technical replicates of blood from a handful of donors. Here immunoSEQ multiplex PCR was the method, and the copy in TCRdb shows in-frame clones only, minus some. In the table there are under 90,000 clones, approximately 96% of which are singletons. Per germline, CDR1 SGDLS and CDR2 YYNGEE. Trimming removed 1 base from V and 5 bases from J; junction bases left unmatched: 1. The CDR3 contains 14 residues. The material sequenced was T cells isolated from PBMCs. The TCR was taken from a human donor in good health. This chain connects TRBV9 to TRBJ2-1; 9 bases match TRBD2. The CDR3 DNA sequence: TGTGCCAGCAGCGTAATAGCGGGGGACAATGAGCAGTTCTTC. Encoded protein: CASSVIAGDNEQFF.